The rows below give T cell receptor beta chains drawn from one sample of a study of cytotoxic CD8 clonotypes in ibrutinib-treated CLL. Only in-frame clones appear in the TCRdb table, and some are missing; sequencing was by immunoSEQ multiplex PCR. The sample consists of around 92,000 clones, approximately 80% of them appearing once. The starting material was PBMCs, obtained after 24 months of ibrutinib treatment. The receptors shown here come from a human donor with chronic lymphocytic leukemia. Both conserved end residues are part of each CDR3. Each record gives: CDR3 DNA, CDR3 protein, J gene, V gene, clone size, D gene. A D gene is named only where the DNA matches it firmly. Size tells how often a clone was seen (once, few, many) or the class of an expanded clone, and some rows leave it out.

CDR3 DNA: TGCGCCAGCATCCCAGGGGGGACCGGGGCCAACGTCCTGACTTTC
CDR3 protein: CASIPGGTGANVLTF
J gene: TRBJ2-6
V gene: TRBV23-1
clone size: .
D gene: .

CDR3 DNA: TGTGCCAGCAGCCTCAAGGGGGGATTTGATCGTGAGCAGTTCTTC
CDR3 protein: CASSLKGGFDREQFF
J gene: TRBJ2-1
V gene: TRBV7-3
clone size: .
D gene: .

CDR3 DNA: TGTGCCAGCGGTGACAGAGAGCCCCAGCATTTT
CDR3 protein: CASGDREPQHF
J gene: TRBJ1-5
V gene: TRBV25-1
clone size: .
D gene: .

CDR3 DNA: TGTGCCAGCAGCTTTAGGGGCGGGCTGGGGGAGACCCAGTACTTC
CDR3 protein: CASSFRGGLGETQYF
J gene: TRBJ2-5
V gene: TRBV11-2
clone size: .
D gene: .

CDR3 DNA: TGTGCCACCCCCTCTTCCCTGGGACTAGCGGGGGGGTCAGATACGCAGTATTTT
CDR3 protein: CATPSSLGLAGGSDTQYF
J gene: TRBJ2-3
V gene: TRBV7-9
clone size: .
D gene: TRBD2

CDR3 DNA: TGTGCCAGCAGCTTGGCCGGGACTAGTTTTATCGACCACTTC
CDR3 protein: CASSLAGTSFIDHF
J gene: TRBJ2-7
V gene: TRBV5-4
clone size: .
D gene: TRBD2

CDR3 DNA: TGTGCCAGCAGCAGTACCGGGACTAGCGGGGGGGCCGGTGAGCAGTTCTTC
CDR3 protein: CASSSTGTSGGAGEQFF
J gene: TRBJ2-1
V gene: TRBV7-2
clone size: .
D gene: TRBD2

CDR3 DNA: TGTGCCAGCAGACCGGGCGGGCCCAGCTCCTACAATGAGCAGTTCTTC
CDR3 protein: CASRPGGPSSYNEQFF
J gene: TRBJ2-1
V gene: TRBV7-2
clone size: .
D gene: .

CDR3 DNA: TGTGCCACCCGCACCGGGACAGGGGGCGACTATGGCTACACCTTC
CDR3 protein: CATRTGTGGDYGYTF
J gene: TRBJ1-2
V gene: TRBV6-1
clone size: .
D gene: TRBD1

CDR3 DNA: TGTGCCAGCAGCATCTTAACCCTCCGGGACAGGGGGAGGTACGAGCAGTACTTC
CDR3 protein: CASSILTLRDRGRYEQYF
J gene: TRBJ2-7
V gene: TRBV21-1
clone size: .
D gene: .

CDR3 DNA: TGTGCCAGCAGCCCATTAGCGGGAGACCTCAAAAACATTCAGTACTTC
CDR3 protein: CASSPLAGDLKNIQYF
J gene: TRBJ2-4
V gene: TRBV9
clone size: .
D gene: TRBD2

CDR3 DNA: TGTGCCTGGGGAGAACAACTAAACAATGAGCAGTTCTTC
CDR3 protein: CAWGEQLNNEQFF
J gene: TRBJ2-1
V gene: TRBV30
clone size: .
D gene: .

CDR3 DNA: TGTGCCAGCAGCCCTGGGGCGGGACTAGCGGGAGGCAGGTCTGGGGCCAACGTCCTGACTTTC
CDR3 protein: CASSPGAGLAGGRSGANVLTF
J gene: TRBJ2-6
V gene: TRBV4-2
clone size: .
D gene: TRBD2

CDR3 DNA: TGTGCCAGCAGTAGAAAGGCAACCGGCTCTGGAAACACCATATATTTT
CDR3 protein: CASSRKATGSGNTIYF
J gene: TRBJ1-3
V gene: TRBV27
clone size: .
D gene: .

CDR3 DNA: TGTGCCAGCAGTTTATCGGCAGGGGGCCGGTCCTATGGCTACACCTTC
CDR3 protein: CASSLSAGGRSYGYTF
J gene: TRBJ1-2
V gene: TRBV28
clone size: .
D gene: TRBD1

CDR3 DNA: TGTGCCAGCAGTGAAAGGCAGGGAAGCACCGGGGAGCTGTTTTTT
CDR3 protein: CASSERQGSTGELFF
J gene: TRBJ2-2
V gene: TRBV2
clone size: .
D gene: .

CDR3 DNA: TGCGCCAGACCCAAAGAGACCCAGTACTTC
CDR3 protein: CARPKETQYF
J gene: TRBJ2-5
V gene: TRBV10-2
clone size: .
D gene: .

CDR3 DNA: TGCAGCGTGACTCGGCGGGACGAAACCTACGAGCAGTACTTC
CDR3 protein: CSVTRRDETYEQYF
J gene: TRBJ2-7
V gene: TRBV29-1
clone size: .
D gene: .

CDR3 DNA: TGCGCCAGCAGCCCGAGTTTCACAGGGGGTTTTGTGTTTTTT
CDR3 protein: CASSPSFTGGFVFF
J gene: TRBJ1-4
V gene: TRBV4-3
clone size: .
D gene: TRBD1

CDR3 DNA: TGCAGCGTTATAGAGACAGGGGAGACCCAGTACTTC
CDR3 protein: CSVIETGETQYF
J gene: TRBJ2-5
V gene: TRBV29-1
clone size: .
D gene: TRBD1

CDR3 DNA: TGTGCCTGGAGTCAGACAGGGGGCGGTAACGAGCAGTACTTC
CDR3 protein: CAWSQTGGGNEQYF
J gene: TRBJ2-7
V gene: TRBV30
clone size: .
D gene: TRBD1

CDR3 DNA: TGTGCCATCAGTGAGTCGGAGGCGCGGGAGCAGTACTTC
CDR3 protein: CAISESEAREQYF
J gene: TRBJ2-7
V gene: TRBV10-3
clone size: .
D gene: .

CDR3 DNA: TGTGCCAGCAGCCTAAGGGGGCGGCGGGGGTATGGCTACACCTTC
CDR3 protein: CASSLRGRRGYGYTF
J gene: TRBJ1-2
V gene: TRBV5-6
clone size: .
D gene: TRBD1

CDR3 DNA: TGTGCCAGCAGCTGGACCTCGACCGGCAATGAGCAGTTCTTC
CDR3 protein: CASSWTSTGNEQFF
J gene: TRBJ2-1
V gene: TRBV7-3
clone size: .
D gene: .

CDR3 DNA: TGTGCCAGCAGTGCAACAGGGGGGGGGAGAGGTACCGGGGAGCTGTTTTTT
CDR3 protein: CASSATGGGRGTGELFF
J gene: TRBJ2-2
V gene: TRBV25-1
clone size: .
D gene: .

CDR3 DNA: TGTGCCAGCAGCTTCAGCAGGGCTAACACTGAAGCTTTCTTT
CDR3 protein: CASSFSRANTEAFF
J gene: TRBJ1-1
V gene: TRBV11-2
clone size: .
D gene: .

CDR3 DNA: TGTGCCAGCACCCTGGACAGGGAGTGGGTCTTGAACACTGAAGCTTTCTTT
CDR3 protein: CASTLDREWVLNTEAFF
J gene: TRBJ1-1
V gene: TRBV21-1
clone size: .
D gene: .

CDR3 DNA: TGTGCCAGCAGTGGAACGTCTAGCGGGGCTCCATACTTC
CDR3 protein: CASSGTSSGAPYF
J gene: TRBJ2-7
V gene: TRBV28
clone size: .
D gene: TRBD2

CDR3 DNA: TGTGCCAGCTCACCTACGGGACAGGGTGACTACGAGCAGTACTTC
CDR3 protein: CASSPTGQGDYEQYF
J gene: TRBJ2-7
V gene: TRBV18
clone size: .
D gene: TRBD1

CDR3 DNA: TGTGCCAGCAATCCCCCTAGCGGCTATCACACAGATACGCAGTATTTT
CDR3 protein: CASNPPSGYHTDTQYF
J gene: TRBJ2-3
V gene: TRBV28
clone size: .
D gene: TRBD2

CDR3 DNA: TGCGCCAGCAGCTTGGGCGGGGCCGGTCAAGAGACCCAGTACTTC
CDR3 protein: CASSLGGAGQETQYF
J gene: TRBJ2-5
V gene: TRBV5-1
clone size: .
D gene: .

CDR3 DNA: TGTGCCAGCAGTGGTCAGTACCTCACAGATACGCAGTATTTT
CDR3 protein: CASSGQYLTDTQYF
J gene: TRBJ2-3
V gene: TRBV2
clone size: .
D gene: .

CDR3 DNA: TGTGCCAGTAGTATAGGCGGGGGGGCAAGGGAGCAGTTCTTC
CDR3 protein: CASSIGGGAREQFF
J gene: TRBJ2-1
V gene: TRBV19
clone size: .
D gene: TRBD2

CDR3 DNA: TGTGCCAGCAGCTTGGGCGTCGGATACACCGGGGAGCTGTTTTTT
CDR3 protein: CASSLGVGYTGELFF
J gene: TRBJ2-2
V gene: TRBV5-6
clone size: .
D gene: .

CDR3 DNA: TGTGCCAGCAGCCTCGGGACTAGCGGGGGGGTCAATGAGCAGTTCTTC
CDR3 protein: CASSLGTSGGVNEQFF
J gene: TRBJ2-1
V gene: TRBV4-2
clone size: once
D gene: TRBD2

CDR3 DNA: TGTGCCAGCAGTTTATCGGGGACAGGGGGCACCTACGAGCAGTACTTC
CDR3 protein: CASSLSGTGGTYEQYF
J gene: TRBJ2-7
V gene: TRBV27
clone size: .
D gene: TRBD1

CDR3 DNA: TGTGCCAGCAGTTTATTCAGGACGGCGTCTAACTATGGCTACACCTTC
CDR3 protein: CASSLFRTASNYGYTF
J gene: TRBJ1-2
V gene: TRBV27
clone size: .
D gene: .

CDR3 DNA: TGCGCCAGCAGCCAAGAGGTATCGGGGAGCCGCTATGGCTACACCTTC
CDR3 protein: CASSQEVSGSRYGYTF
J gene: TRBJ1-2
V gene: TRBV4-3
clone size: .
D gene: .

CDR3 DNA: TGCGCCAGCAGCTTCGGCTGGGGTGGGGTAAAACAAGAGACCCAGTACTTC
CDR3 protein: CASSFGWGGVKQETQYF
J gene: TRBJ2-5
V gene: TRBV5-1
clone size: once
D gene: .

CDR3 DNA: TGTGCCAGCAGCGTGACGGGAGGGACGCACACAGATACGCAGTATTTT
CDR3 protein: CASSVTGGTHTDTQYF
J gene: TRBJ2-3
V gene: TRBV2
clone size: .
D gene: TRBD2

CDR3 DNA: TGTGCCAGTAGTATTCCAGGAACCTACAATGAGCAGTTCTTC
CDR3 protein: CASSIPGTYNEQFF
J gene: TRBJ2-1
V gene: TRBV19
clone size: once
D gene: .

CDR3 DNA: TGTGCCAGCAGTCATGACAGGACCTTGGGTCAGCCCCAGCATTTT
CDR3 protein: CASSHDRTLGQPQHF
J gene: TRBJ1-5
V gene: TRBV28
clone size: few
D gene: .

CDR3 DNA: TGTGCCTGCCCCATGGTTGACAGGGTTCATGTAACCGCTGAAGCTTTCTTT
CDR3 protein: CACPMVDRVHVTAEAFF
J gene: TRBJ1-1
V gene: TRBV30
clone size: .
D gene: TRBD1

CDR3 DNA: TGTGCCAGCAGCAGGAGCGGGAGTGCCTCCGATACGCAGTATTTT
CDR3 protein: CASSRSGSASDTQYF
J gene: TRBJ2-3
V gene: TRBV5-4
clone size: few
D gene: TRBD2

CDR3 DNA: TGTGCCAGCAGTCGGGACACTCGCCCCGAGACCCAGTACTTC
CDR3 protein: CASSRDTRPETQYF
J gene: TRBJ2-5
V gene: TRBV2
clone size: once
D gene: .

CDR3 DNA: TGCGCCAGCAGTCGTCAGGAAGAGACCCAGTACTTC
CDR3 protein: CASSRQEETQYF
J gene: TRBJ2-5
V gene: TRBV5-1
clone size: once
D gene: .

CDR3 DNA: TGTGCCAGTAGTATAGAGGGCCCCTCGACTAGCGGGGGGCCCCAAGAGACCCAGTACTTC
CDR3 protein: CASSIEGPSTSGGPQETQYF
J gene: TRBJ2-5
V gene: TRBV19
clone size: .
D gene: TRBD2

CDR3 DNA: TGTGCCAGCAGCGAAGGACAGGGGGCGGCACAGCCCCAGCATTTT
CDR3 protein: CASSEGQGAAQPQHF
J gene: TRBJ1-5
V gene: TRBV5-4
clone size: many
D gene: TRBD1

CDR3 DNA: TGTGCCAGCAGTCCGACAGGGGCCGCTAATGAAAAACTGTTTTTT
CDR3 protein: CASSPTGAANEKLFF
J gene: TRBJ1-4
V gene: TRBV5-5
clone size: .
D gene: TRBD1

CDR3 DNA: TGTGCCACCAGATGGGGGCCTGGCTACACCTTC
CDR3 protein: CATRWGPGYTF
J gene: TRBJ1-2
V gene: TRBV28
clone size: many
D gene: .

CDR3 DNA: TGTGCCAGCAGCCAAGAAGGCGGCTATCTGACAGGGCAGACTGAAGCTTTCTTT
CDR3 protein: CASSQEGGYLTGQTEAFF
J gene: TRBJ1-1
V gene: TRBV14
clone size: once
D gene: TRBD1

CDR3 DNA: TGTGCCAGTAGTATCCCCCCCCACGGGCAGTATTTT
CDR3 protein: CASSIPPHGQYF
J gene: TRBJ2-3
V gene: TRBV19
clone size: .
D gene: .

CDR3 DNA: TGTGCCAGCAGTACAGGAGGCTCCTACGAGCAGTACTTC
CDR3 protein: CASSTGGSYEQYF
J gene: TRBJ2-7
V gene: TRBV28
clone size: .
D gene: .

CDR3 DNA: TGTGCCAGCAGCGTGACATCTGTTGAAAAACTGTTTTTT
CDR3 protein: CASSVTSVEKLFF
J gene: TRBJ1-4
V gene: TRBV2
clone size: .
D gene: .

CDR3 DNA: TGTGCCAGCTCACCAGGGACACGGAATAGCAATCAGCCCCAGCATTTT
CDR3 protein: CASSPGTRNSNQPQHF
J gene: TRBJ1-5
V gene: TRBV18
clone size: .
D gene: .

CDR3 DNA: TGTGCCACCAGCCTATGGGGTACGGCAAGCACAGATACGCAGTATTTT
CDR3 protein: CATSLWGTASTDTQYF
J gene: TRBJ2-3
V gene: TRBV15
clone size: .
D gene: .

CDR3 DNA: TGTGCCATCAGTGACAGTAGCAATCAGCCCCAGCATTTT
CDR3 protein: CAISDSSNQPQHF
J gene: TRBJ1-5
V gene: TRBV10-3
clone size: .
D gene: .

CDR3 DNA: TGTGCCAGCAGCTCGGGCTTCACGTACAATGAGCAGTTCTTC
CDR3 protein: CASSSGFTYNEQFF
J gene: TRBJ2-1
V gene: TRBV7-9
clone size: .
D gene: .

CDR3 DNA: TGTGCCAGCAGCTTAGATCCCTCCGGGGAGGCGGGTACTTTCTTT
CDR3 protein: CASSLDPSGEAGTFF
J gene: TRBJ1-1
V gene: TRBV7-8
clone size: .
D gene: .